The 24 T cell receptor beta chains listed next were all sequenced from one sample in a study of T cells in narcolepsy. The method was immunoSEQ multiplex PCR; TCRdb's version includes in-frame clones alone and lacks a portion of them. The profile shows 30,000 to 45,000 clones, about nine tenths of them singletons. The material sequenced was CD45RA- memory CD4+ T cells from PBMCs. These receptors were collected from a human donor with narcolepsy.

The CDR3 region is CASSSSYNSPLHF. DNA of the CDR3: TGTGCCAGCAGCTCTTCTTATAATTCACCCCTCCACTTT. The chain joins TRBV11-3 to TRBJ1-6, with D uncertain. This CDR3 comprises 13 residues. Germline CDR1 is SGHNT and CDR2 is YENEEA. Trimming removed 4 bases from V and 4 bases from J, with 5 bases in between.

The V gene is TRBV25-1, the J gene TRBJ1-1, with 7 bases aligning to TRBD1. CDR1 and CDR2 (germline): MGHDK, SYGVNS. V shed 3 bases and J 7 bases; nucleotides not matched to a gene: 5. CDR3 length: 13 amino acids. CDR3 sequence (DNA): TGTGCCAGCAGTGACGGGACAGTAGATGAAGCTTTCTTT. Protein sequence: CASSDGTVDEAFF.

This clone has only one observation. The CDR3 protein is CASSLGGTVSYEQYF. The CDR3 DNA reads as TGCGCCAGCAGCTTGGGCGGGACGGTCTCCTACGAGCAGTACTTC. The chain joins TRBV5-1 to TRBJ2-7, with D perhaps TRBD2 (6 bases). Trimming took off 0 bases at V and 0 bases at J, with 10 bases between the two ends. CDR3 length: 15 residues. Germline-derived CDR1 and CDR2 are SGHRS and YFSETQ.

V and J are TRBV6-1 and TRBJ1-2; unclear D gene. This CDR3 contains 13 residues. Trimming shortened V by 6 bases and J by 5 bases, and 13 bases separated the two germline ends. CDR1 is MNHNS, CDR2 SASEGT, per germline. Here the CDR3 DNA reads TGTGCCAGCAGCAAGGACGGATATTATGGCTACACCTTC. Residues: CASSKDGYYGYTF.

This clone was picked up a small number of times. The chain has TRBV7-3 and TRBJ2-3, with 9 bases fitting TRBD1. Germline lookup yields CDR1 SGHTA and CDR2 FQGTGA. The CDR3 loop spans 14 amino acids. V lost 5 bases, J lost 5 bases, and 5 bases stayed unmatched. The CDR3 loop is CASSPQGARDTQYF. DNA of the CDR3: TGTGCCAGCAGCCCACAGGGGGCCAGAGATACGCAGTATTTT. Using reference TRBV7-3 and TRBJ2-3 for the parts outside the CDR3, the full variable domain is GAGVSQTPSNKVTEKGKYVELRCDPISGHTALYWYRQSLGQGPEFLIYFQGTGAADDSGLPNDRFFAVRPEGSVSTLKIQRTERGDSAVYLCASSPQGARDTQYFGPGTRLTVL.

This chain uses TRBV27 with TRBJ2-7; possible D gene TRBD2, 6 bases. The CDR3 runs 16 residues. V lost 6 bases to trimming and J lost 0 bases, with 18 bases between them. The germline V gene encodes CDR1 MNHEY and CDR2 SMNVEV (reference sequence). CDR3 DNA sequence: TGTGCCAGCAGGGGATTTGCCCTGGAGGGCTCCTACGAGCAGTACTTC. Translating gives CASRGFALEGSYEQYF.

The gene calls are TRBV6-6 and TRBJ2-6; D is uncertain. CDR1 is MNHNY, CDR2 SVGAGI, per germline (reference sequence). CDR3 length equals 15 residues. With 2 bases removed from V and 0 bases from J, the gap between germline ends came to 5 bases. CDR3 in amino acids: CASSYVGSGANVLTF. CDR3 DNA sequence: TGTGCCAGCAGTTACGTGGGCTCTGGGGCCAACGTCCTGACTTTC.

This clone was detected once. The genes are TRBV28 and TRBJ2-4, with D perhaps matching TRBD2 (5 bases). The CDR3 totals 15 residues. The germline CDR1 and CDR2 sequences are MDHEN and SYDVKM. Trimming pared 8 bases from V and 1 base from J, leaving 15 bases between. The CDR3 bases are TGTGCCAGCGGGTTTGGGGAGTTTGCCAAAAACATTCAGTACTTC. Translating gives CASGFGEFAKNIQYF.

The rearrangement links TRBV10-3 to TRBJ2-1, with 10 bases lining up with TRBD1. Germline V gene data show CDR1 as ENHRY and CDR2 as SYGVKD. The CDR3 has 14 amino acids. V lost 6 bases, J lost 2 bases, and 1 base stayed unmatched. CDR3 in DNA: TGTGCCATCAGGGACAGGGGGGCCTACAATGAGCAGTTCTTC. Amino acid sequence: CAIRDRGAYNEQFF.

CDR3 amino acids: CASSFDGGSTSYEQYF. CDR3 DNA: TGTGCCAGCAGTTTCGACGGGGGTTCGACTTCTTACGAGCAGTACTTC. This sequence joins TRBV5-4 and TRBJ2-7; D is possibly TRBD2 (6 bases). This CDR3 has 16 amino acids. Between the trimmed V and J ends, which lost 5 bases and 4 bases, there was a span of 22 bases. Germline loops: CDR1 SGHNT, CDR2 YYREEE (reference sequence). The whole variable domain, remainder taken from reference TRBV5-4 and TRBJ2-7, is ETGVTQSPTHLIKTRGQQVTLRCSSQSGHNTVSWYQQALGQGPQFIFQYYREEENGRGNFPPRFSGLQFPNYSSELNVNALELDDSALYLCASSFDGGSTSYEQYFGPGTRLTVT.

The chain recombines TRBV18 with TRBJ1-2; a possible D gene is TRBD1 (6 bases). Germline CDR1 reads KGHSH; CDR2 reads LQKENI. The ends were cut back, 6 bases at V and 3 bases at J, with 17 bases in the middle. This CDR3 comprises 15 residues. DNA for the CDR3: TGTGCCAGCTCCCCAGAGGGGGTGTGGGACTATGGCTACACCTTC. Its protein is CASSPEGVWDYGYTF.

The table lists this clone with a count of one. V is TRBV4-1 and J is TRBJ2-1; D perhaps matches TRBD2 (7 bases). Germline V lookup: CDR1 MGHRA, CDR2 YSYEKL. This CDR3 is built from 16 residues. V shed 1 base and J shed 7 bases, with 17 bases lying between them. The CDR3 bases are TGCGCCAGCAGCCAAGTAGGGGGGGCGGTGACGAATGAGCAGTTCTTC. This sequence encodes CASSQVGGAVTNEQFF.

This chain links TRBV10-3 with TRBJ2-7; D gene ambiguous. Trimming pared 2 bases from V and 0 bases from J, leaving 2 bases between. CDR3 length: 12 residues. From germline, CDR1 is ENHRY and CDR2 SYGVKD. This CDR3 reads CAISESSYEQYF. The CDR3 bases are TGTGCCATCAGTGAGAGCTCCTACGAGCAGTACTTC.

The chain has TRBV28 and TRBJ2-4; 10 nucleotides match TRBD2. CDR1 is MDHEN and CDR2 is SYDVKM in the germline V gene. The V gene end was trimmed by 5 bases and the J gene end by 9 bases; junction bases not matched to a gene: 7. The CDR3 consists of 14 residues. The CDR3 loop is CASSEAGGPVIQYF. CDR3 in DNA: TGTGCCAGCAGTGAAGCGGGGGGGCCCGTCATTCAGTACTTC.

CDR3 nucleotides: TGTGCCAGCAGCTTAACCGCGTGGGGCCGCTCGAACACCGGGGAGCTGTTTTTT. Its translation: CASSLTAWGRSNTGELFF. The rearrangement joins TRBV7-2 to TRBJ2-2; perhaps TRBD1 as D (5 bases). Germline V gene data show CDR1 as SGHTA and CDR2 as FQGNSA. V was cut by 2 bases and J by 0 bases, with 16 bases left in between. CDR3 length: 18 amino acids. Combining the CDR3 with reference TRBV7-2 and TRBJ2-2 gives the whole variable domain GAGVSQSPSNKVTEKGKDVELRCDPISGHTALYWYRQSLGQGLEFLIYFQGNSAPDKSGLPSDRFSAERTGGSVSTLTIQRTQQEDSAVYLCASSLTAWGRSNTGELFFGEGSRLTVL.

The chain carries TRBV6-1 and TRBJ2-2; unclear D gene. This CDR3 region has 14 residues. The germline V gene encodes CDR1 MNHNS and CDR2 SASEGT. The V gene lost 2 bases and the J gene lost 2 bases, with 6 bases spanning the gap. CDR3: CASSEYDNTGELFF. In DNA form, the CDR3 reads TGTGCCAGCAGTGAATACGATAACACCGGGGAGCTGTTTTTT.

This clone appeared a single time. The chain couples TRBV5-1 to TRBJ2-1, with 9 bases matching TRBD2. There are 15 residues in the CDR3. With V trimmed by 0 bases and J by 9 bases, 7 bases remained unmatched. Germline CDR1 and CDR2: SGHRS and YFSETQ. The CDR3 region has the DNA TGCGCCAGCAGCTTGGGAGCGGGGGGAGGAGGTGAGCAGTTCTTC. It encodes CASSLGAGGGGEQFF. The full variable domain, in which reference TRBV5-1 and TRBJ2-1 provide the parts outside the CDR3, is KAGVTQTPRYLIKTRGQQVTLSCSPISGHRSVSWYQQTPGQGLQFLFEYFSETQRNKGNFPGRFSGRQFSNSRSEMNVSTLELGDSALYLCASSLGAGGGGEQFFGPGTRLTVL.

V usage is TRBV4-2 and J usage is TRBJ1-4; no reliable D call. Per germline, CDR1 LGHNA and CDR2 YNFKEQ. The CDR3 is 16 residues long. Trimming cost V 3 bases and J 3 bases, with 14 bases left between them. CDR3 sequence: CASSHASQAANEKLFF. The CDR3 region has the DNA TGTGCCAGCAGCCACGCATCCCAGGCTGCTAATGAAAAACTGTTTTTT.

J is TRBJ2-7 and V is TRBV6-6; D call uncertain. Germline V gene sequence: CDR1 MNHNY, CDR2 SVGAGI (reference sequence). The CDR3 contains 14 residues. V was clipped by 6 bases and J by 3 bases, with 15 bases between them. Here the CDR3 reads CASSEIGQNYEQYF. In DNA form, the CDR3 reads TGTGCCAGCAGCGAAATAGGTCAGAACTACGAGCAGTACTTC.

The chain uses TRBV28 and TRBJ1-4; D may be TRBD1 (5 bases). The V end lost 5 bases, the J end lost 1 base, and 11 bases lay between the germline ends. The V gene's germline CDR1 is MDHEN and CDR2 SYDVKM. The CDR3 totals 15 residues. The CDR3 coding sequence is TGTGCCAGCAGTCAAGGGGACCAAACTAATGAAAAACTGTTTTTT. Amino acids: CASSQGDQTNEKLFF.

This chain links TRBV12-5 with TRBJ1-1; 9 bases are shared with TRBD1. This CDR3 has 14 residues. Germline-derived CDR1 and CDR2 are LGHNT and FRNRAP. V lost 6 bases and J lost 5; bases outside the gene matches: 7. The DNA for the CDR3 is TGTGCTAGTGGGCGAACAGGGGGCGGGACTGAAGCTTTCTTT. This encodes CASGRTGGGTEAFF.

V is TRBV19 and J is TRBJ2-1; D is possibly TRBD2 (6 bases). The V end was cut by 3 bases, the J end by 7 bases, with 19 bases between. CDR3 size: 16 residues. Germline loops: CDR1 LNHDA, CDR2 SQIVND (reference sequence). The CDR3 loop is CASSMAAGHVTNEQFF. The DNA of the CDR3 is TGTGCCAGTAGTATGGCAGCGGGCCATGTTACTAATGAGCAGTTCTTC.

The gene calls are TRBV10-3 and TRBJ2-1; a weak D match, TRBD2 (6 bases). Germline V gene lookup returns CDR1 ENHRY and CDR2 SYGVKD. Trimming pared 11 bases from V and 10 bases from J, leaving 18 bases between. The CDR3 consists of 12 residues. The CDR3 region has the DNA TGTGCCTTTGCGGAGGGGCCGGGGGAGCAGTTCTTC. Translating it yields CAFAEGPGEQFF.

The V call is TRBV7-2, the J call TRBJ2-1; 11 bases are a match to TRBD2. Germline V gene sequence: CDR1 SGHTA, CDR2 FQGNSA. This CDR3 has 16 residues. The V segment lost 0 bases and the J segment 8 bases; nucleotides outside the gene matches: 6. CDR3 nucleotides: TGTGCCAGCAGCTTAGCGGCTAGCGGGGGGAACCATGAGCAGTTCTTC. Its translation is CASSLAASGGNHEQFF. Full variable domain (outside the CDR3, taken from reference TRBV7-2 and TRBJ2-1): GAGVSQSPSNKVTEKGKDVELRCDPISGHTALYWYRQSLGQGLEFLIYFQGNSAPDKSGLPSDRFSAERTGGSVSTLTIQRTQQEDSAVYLCASSLAASGGNHEQFFGPGTRLTVL.